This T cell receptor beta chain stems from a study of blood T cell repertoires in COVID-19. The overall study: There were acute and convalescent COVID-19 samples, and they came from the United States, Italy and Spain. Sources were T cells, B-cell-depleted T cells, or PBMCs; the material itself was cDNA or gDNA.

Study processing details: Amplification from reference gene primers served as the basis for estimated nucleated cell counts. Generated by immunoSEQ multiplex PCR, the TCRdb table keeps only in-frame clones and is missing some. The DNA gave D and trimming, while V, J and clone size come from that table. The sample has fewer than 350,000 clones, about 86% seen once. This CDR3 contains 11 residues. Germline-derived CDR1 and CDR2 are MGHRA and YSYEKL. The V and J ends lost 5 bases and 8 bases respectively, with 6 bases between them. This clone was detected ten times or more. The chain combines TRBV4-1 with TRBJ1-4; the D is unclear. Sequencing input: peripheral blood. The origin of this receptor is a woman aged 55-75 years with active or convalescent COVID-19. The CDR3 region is CASSTREKLFF. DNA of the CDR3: TGCGCCAGCAGCACACGCGAAAAACTGTTTTTT.